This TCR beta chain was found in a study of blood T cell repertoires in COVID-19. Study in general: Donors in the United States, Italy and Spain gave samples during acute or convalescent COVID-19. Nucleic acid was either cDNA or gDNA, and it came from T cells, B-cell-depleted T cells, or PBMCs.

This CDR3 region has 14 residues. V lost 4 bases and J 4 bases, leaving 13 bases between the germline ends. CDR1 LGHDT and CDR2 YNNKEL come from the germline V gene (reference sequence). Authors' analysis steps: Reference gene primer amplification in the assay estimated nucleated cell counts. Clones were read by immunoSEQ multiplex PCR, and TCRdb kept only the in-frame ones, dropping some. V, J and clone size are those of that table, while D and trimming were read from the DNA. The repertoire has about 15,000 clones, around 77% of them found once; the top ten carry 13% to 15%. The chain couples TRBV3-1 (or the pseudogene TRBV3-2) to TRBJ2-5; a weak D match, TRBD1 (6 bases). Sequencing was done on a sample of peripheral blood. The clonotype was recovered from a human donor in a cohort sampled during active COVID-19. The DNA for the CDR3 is TGTGCCAGCAGCCTCGTCACAGGGAGAGAGACCCAGTACTTC. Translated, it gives CASSLVTGRETQYF.